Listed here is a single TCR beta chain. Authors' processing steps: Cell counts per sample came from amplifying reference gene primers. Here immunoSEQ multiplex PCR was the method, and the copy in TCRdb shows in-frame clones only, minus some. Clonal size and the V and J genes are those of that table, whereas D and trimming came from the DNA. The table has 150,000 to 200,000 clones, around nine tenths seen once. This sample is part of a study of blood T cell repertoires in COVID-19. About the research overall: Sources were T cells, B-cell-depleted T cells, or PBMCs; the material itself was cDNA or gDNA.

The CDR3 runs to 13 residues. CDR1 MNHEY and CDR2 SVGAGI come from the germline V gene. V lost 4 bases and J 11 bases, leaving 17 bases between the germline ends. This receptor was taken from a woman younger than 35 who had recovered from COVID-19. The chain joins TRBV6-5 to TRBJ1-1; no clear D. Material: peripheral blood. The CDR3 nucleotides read TGTGCCAGCAGTTTCCGGGTATCTGAAACGGCTTTCTTT. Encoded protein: CASSFRVSETAFF.